This T cell receptor (beta chain) appears in the sequencing data of a study of control samples from healthy donors and cancer patients. V gave up 6 bases and J gave up 1 base; unmatched junction bases: 5. Germline V gives CDR1 LNHDA, CDR2 SQIVND (reference sequence). This CDR3 is 16 amino acids long. Produced via immunoSEQ multiplex PCR; TCRdb's table is partial and in-frame only. The table includes around 100,000 clones, almost 90% detected once. J is TRBJ2-5 and V is TRBV19; TRBD2 matches 13 bases. The specimen was blood. The sequence was collected from a man aged 25-45 years in good health. This CDR3 is CASSGTSGELQETQYF. The CDR3 nucleotides are TGTGCCAGTAGCGGGACTAGCGGGGAACTCCAAGAGACCCAGTACTTC.